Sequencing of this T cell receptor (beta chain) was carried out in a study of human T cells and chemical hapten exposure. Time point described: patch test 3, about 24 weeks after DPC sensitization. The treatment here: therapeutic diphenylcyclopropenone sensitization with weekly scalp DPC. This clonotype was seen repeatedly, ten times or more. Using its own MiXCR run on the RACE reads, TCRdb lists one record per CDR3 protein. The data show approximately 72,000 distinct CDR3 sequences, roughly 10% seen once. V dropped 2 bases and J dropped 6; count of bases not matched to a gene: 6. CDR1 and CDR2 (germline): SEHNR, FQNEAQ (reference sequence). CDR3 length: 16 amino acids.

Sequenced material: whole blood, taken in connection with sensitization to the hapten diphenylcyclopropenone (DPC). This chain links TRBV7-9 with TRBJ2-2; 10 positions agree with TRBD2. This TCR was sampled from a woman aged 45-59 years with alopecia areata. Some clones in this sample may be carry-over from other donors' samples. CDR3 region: CASSLFRTSGAGELFF. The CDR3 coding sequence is TGTGCCAGCAGCTTATTCCGGACTAGCGGCGCCGGGGAGCTGTTTTTT.